The 14 T cell receptor beta chains listed next were all sequenced from one sample in a study of CD8 T cells in Susac syndrome. It was with random hexamers that about 0.45 to 1 ug RNA was reverse transcribed. Each CDR3 protein is one row after TCRdb ran MiXCR on the immunoSEQ multiplex PCR reads. The table has roughly 130,000 distinct CDR3 sequences, nearly 96% seen once. The sequencing input was CD4+ T cells from PBMCs. The receptors come from a human donor with Susac syndrome.

The CDR3 DNA is TGTGCCAGCAGTCTTCAAGGGGCCAGTTTGAAGGACAATGAGCAGTTCTTC. It translates to CASSLQGASLKDNEQFF. The V and J genes are TRBV3-1 and TRBJ2-1; D possibly corresponds to TRBD1 (5 bases). The CDR3 is made up of 17 amino acids. Germline loops: CDR1 LGHDT, CDR2 YNNKEL (reference sequence). The V end was cut by 6 bases, the J end by 5 bases, with 23 bases between.

The chain has TRBV5-4 and TRBJ2-7; D perhaps matches TRBD1 (5 bases). This CDR3 is built from 14 residues. The germline CDR1 and CDR2 sequences are SGHNT and YYREEE (reference sequence). Trimming took off 0 bases at V and 4 bases at J, with 11 bases between the two ends. The CDR3 DNA follows: TGTGCCAGCAGCTTGGATTGGGGCTCATACGAGCAGTACTTC. Translating gives CASSLDWGSYEQYF.

J is TRBJ2-2 and V is TRBV20-1; TRBD1 aligns across 7 bases. The trim removed 4 bases at V and 2 bases at J, leaving 4 bases unmatched. Germline CDR1 and CDR2: DFQATT and SNEGSKA (reference sequence). There are 14 residues in the CDR3. The CDR3 sequence is CSATRGSNTGELFF. The DNA of the CDR3 is TGCAGTGCTACCAGGGGGTCCAACACCGGGGAGCTGTTTTTT.

The J gene is TRBJ2-1, the V gene TRBV18; 9 nucleotides align to TRBD1. CDR3 length equals 15 residues. V dropped 4 bases and J dropped 1; count of bases not matched to a gene: 2. From germline, CDR1 is KGHSH and CDR2 LQKENI. The CDR3 reads CASSQGQGSYNEQFF. For the CDR3, the DNA is TGTGCCAGCTCACAGGGACAGGGTTCCTACAATGAGCAGTTCTTC.

This rearrangement joins TRBV5-4 to TRBJ2-5, with 7 bases that match TRBD2. V lost 4 bases and J lost 7; bases outside the gene matches: 4. The V gene's germline CDR1 is SGHNT and CDR2 YYREEE (reference sequence). The CDR3 has 12 amino acids. CDR3 amino acids: CASSSGGGTQYF. DNA of the CDR3: TGTGCCAGCAGCAGTGGCGGGGGGACCCAGTACTTC.

This sequence joins TRBV29-1 and TRBJ1-2; a weak D match, TRBD1 (5 bases). In germline, CDR1 is SQVTM, CDR2 ANQGSEA. V lost 3 bases to trimming and J lost 9 bases, with 8 bases between them. This CDR3 contains 10 residues. CDR3: CSVEGGSYTF. The CDR3 DNA reads as TGCAGCGTTGAGGGGGGGAGCTACACCTTC. The variable domain in full, completed from reference TRBV29-1 and TRBJ1-2, reads SAVISQKPSRDICQRGTSLTIQCQVDSQVTMMFWYRQQPGQSLTLIATANQGSEATYESGFVIDKFPISRPNLTFSTLTVSNMSPEDSSIYLCSVEGGSYTFGSGTRLTVV.

The rearrangement links TRBV28 to TRBJ1-1, with 9 bases identical to TRBD1. The CDR3 consists of 14 residues. The J segment lost 9 bases and the V segment lost 3 bases, leaving 8 bases of the junction unmatched. From germline, CDR1 is MDHEN and CDR2 SYDVKM. The CDR3 sequence: CASSFAAGQGKAFF. Here the CDR3 DNA reads TGTGCCAGCAGTTTTGCGGCAGGACAGGGGAAAGCTTTCTTT.

This clonotype was seen only a few times. The V gene is TRBV20-1, the J gene TRBJ1-1, with D uncertain. The V gene's germline CDR1 is DFQATT and CDR2 SNEGSKA (reference sequence). The V gene lost 4 bases and the J gene lost 1 base, with 19 bases spanning the gap. The CDR3 length is 16 residues. CDR3 protein: CSAIRDVRQRNTEAFF. Here the CDR3 DNA reads TGCAGTGCTATACGGGATGTGAGGCAGAGGAACACTGAAGCTTTCTTT.

Concerning this clonotype itself: An end of the junction does not agree with germline; a read error may underlie this. The V call is TRBV6-5, the J call TRBJ2-7, with a tentative D call TRBD2 (5 bases). The CDR3 is made up of 10 amino acids. Looked up from germline, CDR1 is MNHEY and CDR2 is SVGAGI. CDR3 in DNA: TGTGCCCTACGGCCGTCTCTCGGGGACTTC. Amino acids: CALRPSLGDF.

The chain links TRBV20-1 to TRBJ2-1; 13 bases agree with TRBD2. This CDR3 region has 14 residues. V was clipped by 4 bases and J by 6 bases; unmatched bases: 3. Germline V lookup: CDR1 DFQATT, CDR2 SNEGSKA (reference sequence). The CDR3 DNA sequence: TGCAGTGCTATCGGACTAGCGGGAGCCAATGAGCAGTTCTTC. Translated: CSAIGLAGANEQFF.

In this sample, this clonotype turned up once. J is TRBJ2-6 and V is TRBV12-3 or TRBV12-4; D is unclear. There are 14 residues in the CDR3. Trimming left V 6 bases short and J 0 bases short, with 6 bases between. CDR3 sequence (DNA): TGTGCCAGCAGCGATCACTCTGGGGCCAACGTCCTGACTTTC. Amino acids: CASSDHSGANVLTF.

This clonotype was observed a single time. The rearrangement links TRBV20-1 to TRBJ1-1; unclear D gene. Trimming removed 6 bases at V and 2 bases at J, with 13 bases between. The germline V gene encodes CDR1 DFQATT and CDR2 SNEGSKA (reference sequence). The CDR3 length is 13 residues. CDR3 amino acids: CSASGGSNTEAFF. Here the CDR3 DNA reads TGCAGTGCCTCGGGAGGGTCTAACACTGAAGCTTTCTTT.

V gene TRBV19 combines with J gene TRBJ1-2; 9 bases align to TRBD1. Germline values: CDR1 LNHDA, CDR2 SQIVND (reference sequence). Trimming took 9 bases from V and 7 from J; bases not matched to a gene: 12. The CDR3 contains 14 residues. CDR3: CASTSGQGFRGYTF. The CDR3 DNA reads as TGTGCCAGCACCTCGGGACAGGGTTTCCGTGGCTACACCTTC.

This chain joins TRBV12-3 or TRBV12-4 and TRBJ1-1; TRBD1 might be the D (5 bases). The CDR3 loop spans 14 amino acids. V was clipped by 2 bases and J by 2 bases, with 9 bases between them. The CDR3: CASSLMGGNTEAFF. The DNA for the CDR3 is TGTGCCAGCAGTTTAATGGGGGGAAACACTGAAGCTTTCTTT.